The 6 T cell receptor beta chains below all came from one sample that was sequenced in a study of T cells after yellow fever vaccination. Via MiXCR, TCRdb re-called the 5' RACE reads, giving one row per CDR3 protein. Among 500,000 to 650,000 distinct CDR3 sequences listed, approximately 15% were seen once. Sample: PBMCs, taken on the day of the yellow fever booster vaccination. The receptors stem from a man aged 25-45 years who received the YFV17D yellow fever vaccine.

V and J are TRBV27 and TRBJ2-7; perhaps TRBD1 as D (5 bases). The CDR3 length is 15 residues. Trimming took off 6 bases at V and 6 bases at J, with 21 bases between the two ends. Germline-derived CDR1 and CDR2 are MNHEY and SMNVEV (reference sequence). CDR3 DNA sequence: TGTGCCAGCAGACAAGGTGGGGCTATTCGAATCGAGCAGTACTTC. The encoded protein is CASRQGGAIRIEQYF.

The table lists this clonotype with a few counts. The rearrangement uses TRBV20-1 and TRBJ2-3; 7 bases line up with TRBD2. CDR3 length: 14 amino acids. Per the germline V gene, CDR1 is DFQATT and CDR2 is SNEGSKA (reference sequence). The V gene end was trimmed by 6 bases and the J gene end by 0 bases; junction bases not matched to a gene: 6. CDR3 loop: CSAQSGTSTDTQYF. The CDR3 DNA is TGCAGTGCCCAGAGCGGGACTAGCACAGATACGCAGTATTTT.

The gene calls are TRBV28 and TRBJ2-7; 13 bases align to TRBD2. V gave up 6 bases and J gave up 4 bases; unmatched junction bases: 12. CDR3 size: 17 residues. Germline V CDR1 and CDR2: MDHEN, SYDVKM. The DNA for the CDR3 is TGTGCCAGCAGACTGGGTACTAGCGGGAGGGCCGCGTACGAGCAGTACTTC. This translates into CASRLGTSGRAAYEQYF.

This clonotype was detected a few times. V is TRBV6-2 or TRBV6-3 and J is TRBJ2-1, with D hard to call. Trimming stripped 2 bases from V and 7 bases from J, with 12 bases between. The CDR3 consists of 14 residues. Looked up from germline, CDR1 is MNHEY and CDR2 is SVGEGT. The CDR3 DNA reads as TGTGCCAGCAGTTACCTACCCCTCCGTAATGAGCAGTTCTTC. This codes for CASSYLPLRNEQFF.

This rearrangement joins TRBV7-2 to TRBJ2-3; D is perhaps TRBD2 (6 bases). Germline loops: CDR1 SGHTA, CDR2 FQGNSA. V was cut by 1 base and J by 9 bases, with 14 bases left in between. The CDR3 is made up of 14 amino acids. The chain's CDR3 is CASSLGYQGRTQYF. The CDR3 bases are TGTGCCAGCAGCTTAGGCTACCAAGGGAGGACGCAGTATTTT.

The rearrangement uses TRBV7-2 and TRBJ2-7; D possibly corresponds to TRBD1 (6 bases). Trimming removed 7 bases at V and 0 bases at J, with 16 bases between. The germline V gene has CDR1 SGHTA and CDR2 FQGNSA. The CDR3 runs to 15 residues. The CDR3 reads CASTSPGHSSYEQYF. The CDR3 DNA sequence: TGTGCCAGCACCTCCCCGGGACATAGCTCCTACGAGCAGTACTTC.